A single sample gave rise to the 7 T cell receptor beta chains below, sequenced in a study of T cell responses to AZD1222 COVID-19 vaccine. The method was immunoSEQ multiplex PCR; TCRdb's version includes in-frame clones alone and lacks a portion of them. The repertoire has about 270,000 clones, 90% to 95% of them found once; the top ten carry around 0.6%. The source was peripheral blood, collected 28 days after the second AZD1222 dose. Receptors originate from an adult who received the AZD1222 COVID-19 vaccine.

The chain couples TRBV19 to TRBJ1-2, with D hard to call. The CDR3 length is 14 residues. Germline values: CDR1 LNHDA, CDR2 SQIVND (reference sequence). V was pared by 3 bases and J by 8 bases, with 16 bases between. In DNA form, the CDR3 reads TGTGCCAGTAGTATTGGTGGCGGTCCTATGGGCTACACCTTC. This sequence encodes CASSIGGGPMGYTF.

The J gene is TRBJ1-2, the V gene TRBV28, with a possible D match to TRBD1 (6 bases). Germline CDR1 MDHEN, CDR2 SYDVKM. The CDR3 runs to 14 residues. V shed 3 bases and J shed 4 bases, with 12 bases lying between them. CDR3 loop: CASSFLGAGYGYTF. The CDR3 region has the DNA TGTGCCAGCAGTTTCTTGGGGGCGGGCTATGGCTACACCTTC.

The V call is TRBV6-5, the J call TRBJ2-7; no definite D call. Germline CDR1 is MNHEY and CDR2 is SVGAGI. Trimming cost V 6 bases and J 2 bases, with 14 bases left between them. The CDR3 has 14 amino acids. CDR3 bases: TGTGCCAGCAGCCAGGCGGCTCTTACCTACGAGCAGTACTTC. Protein product: CASSQAALTYEQYF.

This chain joins TRBV29-1 and TRBJ2-1; 9 positions match TRBD1. Germline CDR1 reads SQVTM; CDR2 reads ANQGSEA. This CDR3 region has 12 residues. Germline trimming cut 6 bases from V and 4 bases from J; bases unmatched to any gene: 1. CDR3 bases: TGCAGCGTCGGGACAGGGTACAATGAGCAGTTCTTC. Its translation is CSVGTGYNEQFF.

The rearrangement joins TRBV20-1 to TRBJ2-7; 9 bases are a match to TRBD2. CDR1 is DFQATT, CDR2 SNEGSKA, per germline (reference sequence). Losses at the gene ends were 3 bases for V and 4 bases for J; bases not matched to a gene: 10. The CDR3 consists of 15 residues. This CDR3 is CSASPHSGGIYEQYF. The DNA of the CDR3 is TGCAGTGCTAGTCCGCATAGCGGGGGTATATACGAGCAGTACTTC.

The chain carries TRBV9 and TRBJ2-7, with a tentative D call TRBD2 (5 bases). Trimming stripped 4 bases from V and 3 bases from J, with 11 bases between. The CDR3 consists of 13 residues. CDR1 is SGDLS, CDR2 YYNGEE, per germline. CDR3 sequence: CASSPRGIYEQYF. In DNA, the CDR3 is TGTGCCAGCAGCCCCCGAGGGATCTACGAGCAGTACTTC.

The chain employs TRBV5-8 and TRBJ2-2; 8 bases are a match to TRBD2. Germline loops: CDR1 SGHTS, CDR2 YDEGEE. Trimming cost V 4 bases and J 5 bases; bases outside gene matches: 10. The CDR3 extends over 16 amino acids. CDR3 sequence reads: CASSPPLAGETGELFF. The CDR3 DNA reads TGTGCCAGCAGCCCGCCCCTAGCGGGTGAAACCGGGGAGCTGTTTTTT.